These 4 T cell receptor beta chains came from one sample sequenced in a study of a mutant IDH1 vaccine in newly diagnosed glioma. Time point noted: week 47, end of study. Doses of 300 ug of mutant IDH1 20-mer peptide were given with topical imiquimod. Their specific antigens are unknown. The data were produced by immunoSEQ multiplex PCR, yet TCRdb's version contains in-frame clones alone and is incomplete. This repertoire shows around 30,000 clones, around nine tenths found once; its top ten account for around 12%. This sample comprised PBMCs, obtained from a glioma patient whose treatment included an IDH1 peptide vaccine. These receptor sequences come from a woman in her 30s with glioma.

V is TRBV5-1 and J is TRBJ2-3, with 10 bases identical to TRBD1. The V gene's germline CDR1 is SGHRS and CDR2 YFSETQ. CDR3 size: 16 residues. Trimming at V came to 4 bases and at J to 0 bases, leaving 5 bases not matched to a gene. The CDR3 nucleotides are TGCGCCAGCAGCACGGACAGGGGGACTAGCACAGATACGCAGTATTTT. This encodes CASSTDRGTSTDTQYF. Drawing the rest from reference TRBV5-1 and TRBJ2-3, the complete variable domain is KAGVTQTPRYLIKTRGQQVTLSCSPISGHRSVSWYQQTPGQGLQFLFEYFSETQRNKGNFPGRFSGRQFSNSRSEMNVSTLELGDSALYLCASSTDRGTSTDTQYFGPGTRLTVL.

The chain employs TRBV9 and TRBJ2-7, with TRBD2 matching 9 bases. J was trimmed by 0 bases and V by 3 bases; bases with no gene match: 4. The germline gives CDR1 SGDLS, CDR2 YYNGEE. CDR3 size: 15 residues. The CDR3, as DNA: TGTGCCAGCAGCGCCGGACTAGCGCGCTCCTACGAGCAGTACTTC. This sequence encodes CASSAGLARSYEQYF.

The CDR3 region has the DNA TGTGCCAGCAGCTTAACTCCAGGGTTCGGATTGGGCAATCAGCCCCAGCATTTT. Encoded protein: CASSLTPGFGLGNQPQHF. V gene TRBV7-2 combines with J gene TRBJ1-5, with a tentative D call TRBD1 (5 bases). CDR1 and CDR2 (germline): SGHTA, FQGNSA. Trimming took 2 bases from V and 2 from J, leaving 19 bases between them. CDR3 length: 18 amino acids.

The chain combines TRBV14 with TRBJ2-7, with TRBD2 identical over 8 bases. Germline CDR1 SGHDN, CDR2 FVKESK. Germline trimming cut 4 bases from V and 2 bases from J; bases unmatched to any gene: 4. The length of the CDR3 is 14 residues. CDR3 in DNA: TGTGCCAGCAGCCGGCAGCGGGGGACCTACGAGCAGTACTTC. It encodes CASSRQRGTYEQYF.